Listed below are T cell receptor beta chains from one sample, sequenced in a study of neurological immune-mediated disorders. A single record per CDR3 protein comes from TCRdb applying MiXCR to the 5' RACE reads. The repertoire consists of 80,000 to 85,000 distinct CDR3 sequences, with around 2.6% occurring once and the leading ten covering more than 0.95%. The sample was PBMCs. The receptor source for this set is a woman in her 30s with multiple sclerosis. Both conserved end residues are part of each CDR3. The D gene is left open where the match is weak. Rows may omit the clone size; those that give it use once, few, many or a size class.

cdr3_nt: TGCAGTGCCCGAGAGGGGACCGCCAATCAGCCCCAGCATTTT
cdr3_aa: CSAREGTANQPQHF
v_call: TRBV20-1
clone_size: many
j_call: TRBJ1-5
d_call: NA

cdr3_nt: TGCAGTGCTAGAGTTACTAGCGGGATGTACAATGAGCAGTTCTTC
cdr3_aa: CSARVTSGMYNEQFF
v_call: TRBV20-1
clone_size: many
j_call: TRBJ2-1
d_call: TRBD2

cdr3_nt: TGTGCCAGCAGCTTATGGGGGAACACTGAAGCTTTCTTT
cdr3_aa: CASSLWGNTEAFF
v_call: TRBV7-2
clone_size: many
j_call: TRBJ1-1
d_call: NA

cdr3_nt: TGTGCCAGCAGCTTACTAGGGCAGTCCTACAATGAGCAGTTCTTC
cdr3_aa: CASSLLGQSYNEQFF
v_call: TRBV7-2
clone_size: many
j_call: TRBJ2-1
d_call: NA

cdr3_nt: TGTGCCAGCAGTTGGGTGGGGGACACTGAAGCTTTCTTT
cdr3_aa: CASSWVGDTEAFF
v_call: TRBV6-2/TRBV6-3
clone_size: many
j_call: TRBJ1-1
d_call: NA

cdr3_nt: TGCGCCAGCAGCGTGGACGAGGGAGATACGCAGTATTTT
cdr3_aa: CASSVDEGDTQYF
v_call: TRBV5-1
clone_size: many
j_call: TRBJ2-3
d_call: NA

cdr3_nt: TGTGCCAGTAGTATCCCCTCGACTGGGAACTATGGCTACACCTTC
cdr3_aa: CASSIPSTGNYGYTF
v_call: TRBV19
clone_size: many
j_call: TRBJ1-2
d_call: NA

cdr3_nt: TGCAGCGTTGCACTAGCCCCCGGGGAGCTGTTTTTT
cdr3_aa: CSVALAPGELFF
v_call: TRBV29-1
clone_size: many
j_call: TRBJ2-2
d_call: NA

cdr3_nt: TGTGCCACCAGCACCAGAGGGATCAACACCGGGGAGCTGTTTTTT
cdr3_aa: CATSTRGINTGELFF
v_call: TRBV15
clone_size: many
j_call: TRBJ2-2
d_call: NA

cdr3_nt: TGTGCCAGCAGCTTTAGAGCAGGGGGGGGGACTGAAGCTTTCTTT
cdr3_aa: CASSFRAGGGTEAFF
v_call: TRBV7-9
clone_size: many
j_call: TRBJ1-1
d_call: TRBD1

cdr3_nt: TGTGCCAGCAGCTTAGGTCTGAACACCGGGGAGCTGTTTTTT
cdr3_aa: CASSLGLNTGELFF
v_call: TRBV7-2
clone_size: many
j_call: TRBJ2-2
d_call: NA

cdr3_nt: TGCAGTGCCCGACCCCCGGGACCCAGCTCCTACAATGAGCAGTTCTTC
cdr3_aa: CSARPPGPSSYNEQFF
v_call: TRBV20-1
clone_size: many
j_call: TRBJ2-1
d_call: NA

cdr3_nt: TGTGCCAGCAGCTTGCACGGTGAAAGCCAGTACGAGCAGTACTTC
cdr3_aa: CASSLHGESQYEQYF
v_call: TRBV5-5
clone_size: many
j_call: TRBJ2-7
d_call: NA

cdr3_nt: TGTGCCAGCAGTTTAGCGGGAGATTCGGAGACCCAGTACTTC
cdr3_aa: CASSLAGDSETQYF
v_call: TRBV6-5
clone_size: many
j_call: TRBJ2-5
d_call: TRBD2

cdr3_nt: TGTGCCACCAGCCCAGGGGGGGCGGAGGAGCAGTACTTC
cdr3_aa: CATSPGGAEEQYF
v_call: TRBV24-1
clone_size: many
j_call: TRBJ2-7
d_call: NA

cdr3_nt: TGTGCCAGCAGCCCACCAGCCCGGACAGCTCGAGAGACCCAGTACTTC
cdr3_aa: CASSPPARTARETQYF
v_call: TRBV7-9
clone_size: many
j_call: TRBJ2-5
d_call: NA

cdr3_nt: TGTGCCAGCACGCGGGATCCTGGGGCCAACGTCCTGACTTTC
cdr3_aa: CASTRDPGANVLTF
v_call: TRBV2
clone_size: many
j_call: TRBJ2-6
d_call: NA

cdr3_nt: TGTGCCAGCAGTTCCGGGACTAGTTTCGCCGGGGAGCTGTTTTTT
cdr3_aa: CASSSGTSFAGELFF
v_call: TRBV6-5
clone_size: many
j_call: TRBJ2-2
d_call: TRBD2

cdr3_nt: TGTGCCAGCAGTGCTAATCCGAACACTGAAGCTTTCTTT
cdr3_aa: CASSANPNTEAFF
v_call: TRBV27
clone_size: many
j_call: TRBJ1-1
d_call: NA

cdr3_nt: TGCAACCCGGGACCCCGGAACACTGAAGCTTTCTTT
cdr3_aa: CNPGPRNTEAFF
v_call: TRBV20-1
clone_size: many
j_call: TRBJ1-1
d_call: NA

cdr3_nt: TGTGCCAGCGGTCTGGTGAGGACTGAAGCTTTCTTT
cdr3_aa: CASGLVRTEAFF
v_call: TRBV7-9
clone_size: many
j_call: TRBJ1-1
d_call: NA

cdr3_nt: TGCGCCAGCAGCTTGCTCCCCCCAGGGGCGGTTGGGACCGGGGAGCTGTTTTTT
cdr3_aa: CASSLLPPGAVGTGELFF
v_call: TRBV5-1
clone_size: many
j_call: TRBJ2-2
d_call: NA

cdr3_nt: TGTGCCAGCAGTTTCTGGACGGGAGGCACTGAAGCTTTCTTT
cdr3_aa: CASSFWTGGTEAFF
v_call: TRBV12-3/TRBV12-4
clone_size: many
j_call: TRBJ1-1
d_call: NA

cdr3_nt: TGCGCCAGCAGCAGATCGGCAGATACGCAGTATTTT
cdr3_aa: CASSRSADTQYF
v_call: TRBV5-1
clone_size: many
j_call: TRBJ2-3
d_call: NA

cdr3_nt: TGCAGTGTTCGAGCCGACCCTGACTACTACGAGCAGTACTTC
cdr3_aa: CSVRADPDYYEQYF
v_call: TRBV20-1
clone_size: NA
j_call: TRBJ2-7
d_call: NA

cdr3_nt: TGTGCCAGCAGTTCGTACGGGAACCCTGGAAACACCATATATTTT
cdr3_aa: CASSSYGNPGNTIYF
v_call: TRBV12-3/TRBV12-4
clone_size: many
j_call: TRBJ1-3
d_call: NA

cdr3_nt: TGCGCCAGCAGCTCGAGCCGGACAGGGGTTAACGAGCAGTACTTC
cdr3_aa: CASSSSRTGVNEQYF
v_call: TRBV5-1
clone_size: many
j_call: TRBJ2-7
d_call: TRBD1

cdr3_nt: TGTGCCAGCAGCTTTTATCATAGCAATCAGCCCCAGCATTTT
cdr3_aa: CASSFYHSNQPQHF
v_call: TRBV7-2
clone_size: many
j_call: TRBJ1-5
d_call: NA

cdr3_nt: TGTGCCAGTGGGGTTTCTAGCAATCAGCCCCAGCATTTT
cdr3_aa: CASGVSSNQPQHF
v_call: TRBV19
clone_size: many
j_call: TRBJ1-5
d_call: NA

cdr3_nt: TGTGCCACCAGCAGACAGCGCGAAGGGGCAGATACGCAGTATTTT
cdr3_aa: CATSRQREGADTQYF
v_call: TRBV15
clone_size: many
j_call: TRBJ2-3
d_call: NA

cdr3_nt: TGTGCCAGCAGCTTGGAGACAGGGGGCTACGAGCAGTACTTC
cdr3_aa: CASSLETGGYEQYF
v_call: TRBV5-5
clone_size: many
j_call: TRBJ2-7
d_call: TRBD1

cdr3_nt: TGCGCCAGCAGCTTGGTTAGGGGGGCAGAGACCCAGTACTTC
cdr3_aa: CASSLVRGAETQYF
v_call: TRBV5-1
clone_size: many
j_call: TRBJ2-5
d_call: NA

cdr3_nt: TGTGCCAGCAGCTCATTAAGCGACGAGCAGTACTTC
cdr3_aa: CASSSLSDEQYF
v_call: TRBV11-2
clone_size: many
j_call: TRBJ2-7
d_call: NA

cdr3_nt: TGTGCCAGCAGCTTGCCCAGGGAGAACTATGGCTACACCTTC
cdr3_aa: CASSLPRENYGYTF
v_call: TRBV5-6
clone_size: few
j_call: TRBJ1-2
d_call: NA

cdr3_nt: TGCAGTGCTAGAGGTGACAGGGAAAATTCACCCCTCCACTTT
cdr3_aa: CSARGDRENSPLHF
v_call: TRBV20-1
clone_size: many
j_call: TRBJ1-6
d_call: TRBD1

cdr3_nt: TGTGCCAGCAGTCGGACAGGGAGCGGCGGAAACACCATATATTTT
cdr3_aa: CASSRTGSGGNTIYF
v_call: TRBV12-3/TRBV12-4
clone_size: many
j_call: TRBJ1-3
d_call: TRBD1

cdr3_nt: TGCGCCAGCAGTCCCGGGACGGTGGCCTACGAGCAGTACTTC
cdr3_aa: CASSPGTVAYEQYF
v_call: TRBV5-1
clone_size: NA
j_call: TRBJ2-7
d_call: NA

cdr3_nt: TGTGCCAGCACCCCCAGGGCCCAACTCACTGAAGCTTTCTTT
cdr3_aa: CASTPRAQLTEAFF
v_call: TRBV2
clone_size: many
j_call: TRBJ1-1
d_call: NA

cdr3_nt: TGTGCCAGCAGCGGAGCCGGGACAGGGTCCTCCCTCCGTAGGAACGAGCAGTACTTC
cdr3_aa: CASSGAGTGSSLRRNEQYF
v_call: TRBV9
clone_size: many
j_call: TRBJ2-7
d_call: TRBD1

cdr3_nt: TGTGCCAGCAGTTTCTACAGGGGCGAGCAGTACTTC
cdr3_aa: CASSFYRGEQYF
v_call: TRBV12-3/TRBV12-4
clone_size: many
j_call: TRBJ2-7
d_call: TRBD1

cdr3_nt: TGCAGCGCGCGGGATAGTGGCACAGATACGCAGTATTTT
cdr3_aa: CSARDSGTDTQYF
v_call: TRBV29-1
clone_size: many
j_call: TRBJ2-3
d_call: NA

cdr3_nt: TGCAGCGTTGAGGACAGGGAGAAAACCGGGGAGCTGTTTTTT
cdr3_aa: CSVEDREKTGELFF
v_call: TRBV29-1
clone_size: many
j_call: TRBJ2-2
d_call: TRBD1

cdr3_nt: TGTGCCAGCAGTTACCGGGCAGGTTTGAACACCGGGGAGCTGTTTTTT
cdr3_aa: CASSYRAGLNTGELFF
v_call: TRBV6-5
clone_size: NA
j_call: TRBJ2-2
d_call: NA

cdr3_nt: TGTGCCAGCAGTTACTCCGTACTTGGGGCGGGAGTTCATAATGAGCAGTTCTTC
cdr3_aa: CASSYSVLGAGVHNEQFF
v_call: TRBV6-5
clone_size: many
j_call: TRBJ2-1
d_call: TRBD2

cdr3_nt: TGTGCCAGCAGCTCGTCCGGGACCCGAGGCGATGAGCAGTTCTTC
cdr3_aa: CASSSSGTRGDEQFF
v_call: TRBV7-2
clone_size: NA
j_call: TRBJ2-1
d_call: NA

cdr3_nt: TGCAGTGCTAGAGATCCACTAGCGGGAGACTCCTACGAGCAGTACTTC
cdr3_aa: CSARDPLAGDSYEQYF
v_call: TRBV20-1
clone_size: many
j_call: TRBJ2-7
d_call: TRBD2

cdr3_nt: TGCGCCAGCAGCTTCGGGTTTGGCTCCTACAATGAGCAGTTCTTC
cdr3_aa: CASSFGFGSYNEQFF
v_call: TRBV5-1
clone_size: many
j_call: TRBJ2-1
d_call: NA

cdr3_nt: TGTGCCAGCAAATCGACAGTTAATCAGCCCCAGCATTTT
cdr3_aa: CASKSTVNQPQHF
v_call: TRBV6-1
clone_size: many
j_call: TRBJ1-5
d_call: NA

cdr3_nt: TGTGCCAGCAGCGTAAGCAGTTCTATCACCGGGGAGCTGTTTTTT
cdr3_aa: CASSVSSSITGELFF
v_call: TRBV11-2
clone_size: many
j_call: TRBJ2-2
d_call: NA